A selection of T cell receptor beta chains follows, all from one sample in a study of T cells in Graves' hyperthyroidism and ophthalmopathy. Via MiXCR, TCRdb re-called the multiplex PCR reads, giving one row per CDR3 protein. The repertoire holds 600,000 to 850,000 distinct CDR3 sequences, with under 20% as singletons. The specimen sequenced was blood. These TCRs come from a woman aged 45-60 years with Graves' hyperthyroidism that later progressed to Graves' ophthalmopathy. The CDR3 runs from the conserved cysteine through the conserved F or W.

J: TRBJ2-2; V: TRBV5-1; CDR3: CASSFKPYTGELFF
J: TRBJ2-1; V: TRBV10-3; CDR3: CAISGRTLSSYNEQFF
J: TRBJ1-2; V: TRBV14; CDR3: CASSPRRYRAGGYTF
J: TRBJ2-1; V: TRBV30; CDR3: CAWSGGLASNEQFF
J: TRBJ2-2; V: TRBV10-2; CDR3: CASSENGGATGELFF
J: TRBJ2-5; V: TRBV6-1; CDR3: CASSGQPLGETQYF
J: TRBJ2-1; V: TRBV3-1; CDR3: CASSRNLRDNEQFF
J: TRBJ2-2; V: TRBV9; CDR3: CASSSSGRANTGELFF
J: TRBJ1-5; V: TRBV7-9; CDR3: CASSLGDGGAQPQHF
J: TRBJ1-2; V: TRBV18; CDR3: CASSPRQTADYGYTF
J: TRBJ2-7; V: TRBV10-3; CDR3: CAISVGQKSSYEQYF
J: TRBJ1-2; V: TRBV2; CDR3: CASSGGQGRGYGYTF
J: TRBJ1-1; V: TRBV4-1; CDR3: CASSGNRYMNTEAFF
J: TRBJ2-1; V: TRBV5-1; CDR3: CASSFGRTGGHNEQFF